This T cell receptor (beta chain) was captured in a study of response to subunit inactivated influenza vaccine. MiXCR, applied by TCRdb to the RT-PCR reads, yields one record per CDR3 protein. The sample has roughly 540,000 distinct CDR3 sequences; roughly 25% are singletons. The germline V gene has CDR1 SEHNR and CDR2 FQNEAQ (reference sequence). Trimming at V came to 8 bases and at J to 11 bases, leaving 5 bases not matched to a gene. The CDR3 is 13 residues long. This clonotype was picked up one time. The sample also formed part of further work on T cells expressing NK-cell markers. As that report states: The authors generated TCR beta cDNA through 5'RACE template switching with UMIs. Just one sequenced donor of eight was HCMV-seronegative, while seven were seropositive. In a few donors, dominant clonotypes made up about 25-60.1% of CD3+CD56-NKG2C+ cells.

Sequenced material: CD4+ T cells sorted from PBMCs, taken 11 to 12 days after vaccination. The chain combines TRBV7-9 with TRBJ2-1; 14 bases agree with TRBD2. This clonotype was obtained from a man in his forties or fifties who received an inactivated influenza vaccine. In DNA form, the CDR3 reads TGTGCCAGCGGCAGACTAGCGGGAGGGCAGCAGTTCTTC. Protein sequence: CASGRLAGGQQFF.